The sequence of this T cell receptor beta chain was determined in a study of PD-L1 blockade in urothelial cancer. Study background: Investigators checked blood 3 weeks (second dose) and 6 weeks after treatment start.

Produced via immunoSEQ multiplex PCR; TCRdb's table is partial and in-frame only. The data show about 86,000 clones, about 84% seen once. Time point reported: pretreatment peripheral blood. This clone was seen a handful of times. Material: PBMCs, obtained around atezolizumab (anti-PD-L1) treatment. This TCR was sampled from a man in his sixties with urothelial cancer.

CDR3 sequence reads: CAISGYSNRNTEAFF. In DNA form, the CDR3 reads TGTGCCATCAGTGGGTACAGCAATCGGAACACTGAAGCTTTCTTT. The chain joins TRBV10-3 to TRBJ1-1; unclear D gene. This CDR3 region has 15 residues. Germline CDR1 ENHRY, CDR2 SYGVKD. V was cut by 4 bases and J by 1 base, with 13 bases left in between.